Listed here is a single T cell receptor beta chain. TCRdb's copy holds only in-frame clones and misses some; the assay was immunoSEQ multiplex PCR. Here the sample spans more than 200,000 clones, around 90% being singletons. Germline V gives CDR1 SEHNR, CDR2 FQNEAQ (reference sequence). This CDR3 region has 18 residues. Trimming took 4 bases from V and 1 from J, leaving 22 bases between them. Participant reports of clinical history set cohort assignment. This sample is drawn from a study of blood T cell repertoires in COVID-19. The chain combines TRBV7-9 with TRBJ1-2, with a weak D call TRBD1 (5 bases). The sequence derives from a man aged 25-40 years in a cohort exposed to, infected with or recovered from COVID-19 (not recorded which). The sequencing sample was made of PBMCs or T cells enriched from blood (not recorded which). As DNA, the CDR3 is TGTGCCAGCAGCTCGCCGGCAGGGCCTAGGAACTTTAACTATGGCTACACCTTC. As protein: CASSSPAGPRNFNYGYTF. The complete variable domain, with remaining parts taken from reference TRBV7-9 and TRBJ1-2, reads DTGVSQNPRHKITKRGQNVTFRCDPISEHNRLYWYRQTLGQGPEFLTYFQNEAQLEKSRLLSDRFSAERPKGSFSTLEIQRTEQGDSAMYLCASSSPAGPRNFNYGYTFGSGTRLTVV.